This is a list of T cell receptor beta chains from one sample in a study of cytomegalovirus exposure and HLA in healthy donors. Here immunoSEQ multiplex PCR was the method, and the copy in TCRdb shows in-frame clones only, minus some. The sample has around 96,000 clones; 64% are singletons. The sample comprised PBMCs. The origin of the receptors is a man aged 60-69 years in good health and CMV-seronegative. CDR3s include the opening cysteine and the closing phenylalanine or tryptophan. A D gene is named only where the DNA matches it firmly. Clone size, where shown, is once, few, many, or a class for clones that have expanded.

V: TRBV7-3
size: -
J: TRBJ1-6
D: -
CDR3: CASSLRRTSPLHF
DNA: TGTGCCAGCAGCTTAAGACGGACATCACCCCTCCACTTT

V: TRBV19
size: few
J: TRBJ1-1
D: -
CDR3: CASFATDRENTEAFF
DNA: TGTGCCAGCTTCGCGACAGATAGGGAGAACACTGAAGCTTTCTTT

V: TRBV6-5
size: once
J: TRBJ1-5
D: TRBD1
CDR3: CASSATGGFQPQHF
DNA: TGTGCCAGCAGTGCTACAGGGGGCTTTCAGCCCCAGCATTTT

V: TRBV9
size: -
J: TRBJ2-5
D: TRBD1
CDR3: CASSFRQGNEETQYF
DNA: TGTGCCAGCAGCTTTCGACAGGGGAACGAAGAGACCCAGTACTTC

V: TRBV25-1
size: -
J: TRBJ2-6
D: -
CDR3: CASSDQTVSGANVLTF
DNA: TGTGCCAGCAGTGACCAAACAGTCTCTGGGGCCAACGTCCTGACTTTC

V: TRBV11-1
size: -
J: TRBJ1-1
D: -
CDR3: CASSLGRGAAEAFF
DNA: TGTGCCAGCAGCTTAGGGCGGGGGGCCGCTGAAGCTTTCTTT

V: TRBV28
size: -
J: TRBJ2-1
D: TRBD1
CDR3: CASSSGQGDYNEQFF
DNA: TGTGCCAGCAGTTCCGGACAGGGGGACTACAATGAGCAGTTCTTC

V: TRBV6-5
size: -
J: TRBJ2-7
D: -
CDR3: CASSKDRAYEQYF
DNA: TGTGCCAGCAGCAAGGACAGAGCCTACGAGCAGTACTTC

V: TRBV10-1
size: -
J: TRBJ1-5
D: -
CDR3: CASSAGTDDQPQHF
DNA: TGCGCCAGCAGTGCCGGGACTGACGATCAGCCCCAGCATTTT

V: TRBV7-9
size: -
J: TRBJ2-7
D: -
CDR3: CASSLEGYYSYEQYF
DNA: TGTGCCAGCAGCTTAGAGGGGTATTACTCCTACGAGCAGTACTTC

V: TRBV6-5
size: -
J: TRBJ1-3
D: -
CDR3: CASSYSAGGSGNTIYF
DNA: TGTGCCAGCAGTTACTCAGCAGGAGGCTCTGGAAACACCATATATTTT

V: TRBV27
size: few
J: TRBJ2-7
D: TRBD1
CDR3: CASRPRGPAYEQYF
DNA: TGTGCCAGCAGACCCAGGGGGCCCGCCTACGAGCAGTACTTC

V: TRBV28
size: -
J: TRBJ2-2
D: TRBD1
CDR3: CASSFGTGVPGELFF
DNA: TGTGCCAGCAGTTTTGGGACAGGGGTCCCCGGGGAGCTGTTTTTT

V: TRBV10-1
size: few
J: TRBJ2-3
D: -
CDR3: CASSATDTQYF
DNA: TGCGCCAGCAGTGCTACAGATACGCAGTATTTT

V: TRBV7-3
size: -
J: TRBJ2-5
D: -
CDR3: CASSSHGGLETQYF
DNA: TGTGCCAGCAGCTCCCACGGAGGGTTGGAGACCCAGTACTTC